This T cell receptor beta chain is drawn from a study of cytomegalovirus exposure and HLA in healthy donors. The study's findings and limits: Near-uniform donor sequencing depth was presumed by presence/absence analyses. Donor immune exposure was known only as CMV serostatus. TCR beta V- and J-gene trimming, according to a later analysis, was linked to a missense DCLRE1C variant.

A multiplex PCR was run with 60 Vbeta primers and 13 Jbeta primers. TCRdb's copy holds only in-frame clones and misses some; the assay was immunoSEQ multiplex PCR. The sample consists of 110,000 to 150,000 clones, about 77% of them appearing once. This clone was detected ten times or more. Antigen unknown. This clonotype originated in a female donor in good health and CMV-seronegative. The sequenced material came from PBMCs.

The CDR3 nucleotides read TGTGCCAGCAGCCCAGAGGGGACAGGGGCGCGGGGAGCTTTCTTT. Translating gives CASSPEGTGARGAFF. The chain combines TRBV6-5 with TRBJ1-1, with 10 positions matching TRBD1. This CDR3 comprises 15 residues. Trimming at V came to 6 bases and at J to 10 bases, leaving 14 bases not matched to a gene. Germline CDR1 and CDR2: MNHEY and SVGAGI.